This TCR beta chain was sequenced in a study of T-cell reconstitution after alpha-beta-depleted transplantation in children. Construction of the TCRbeta library involved unique molecular identifiers. In TCRdb, the PCR reads were re-called with MiXCR into one record per CDR3 protein. The data show 190,000 or so distinct CDR3 sequences, around 6.8% seen once. The CDR3 is 14 amino acids. V lost 5 bases to trimming and J lost 5 bases, with 12 bases between them. In this sample, this clonotype turned up many times. The V call is TRBV12-3 or TRBV12-4, the J call TRBJ2-2, with D perhaps TRBD2 (6 bases). The material was PBMCs from the stem cell graft donor, obtained from the stem cell graft. The TCR originated in a human donor who donated a stem cell graft to a child with Wiskott-Aldrich syndrome. The CDR3 DNA follows: TGTGCCAGCAGTAAAGGGACTCAGACCGGGGAGCTGTTTTTT. Amino acid sequence: CASSKGTQTGELFF.